The next 28 T cell receptor beta chains were all read from a single sample in a study of blood T cells in healthy people across ages. A sample-barcoded 5' primer and a J-beta primer mix were used in a second PCR of roughly 7 to 12 cycles. TCRdb reprocessed the 5' RACE reads via MiXCR and lists one record per CDR3 protein. Here the sample spans more than 750,000 distinct CDR3 sequences, roughly 28% being singletons. The data were also submitted as part of a second study, on T cells of mothers and their children.

The sequenced sample consisted of blood. The receptor set was obtained from a woman aged 40 to 49 in good health.

The J gene is TRBJ1-1, the V gene TRBV9; 8 bases match TRBD1. J lost 5 bases, V lost 3 bases, and 9 bases had no gene match. The CDR3 loop spans 15 amino acids. In germline, CDR1 is SGDLS, CDR2 YYNGEE. Written as DNA, the CDR3 is TGTGCCAGCAGCGCCACCCAGGGGGCGATTACTGAAGCTTTCTTT. The encoded protein is CASSATQGAITEAFF.

This clonotype has just a few counts. The chain carries TRBV4-1 and TRBJ2-1, with 11 bases fitting TRBD2. The CDR3 has 18 amino acids. Looked up from germline, CDR1 is MGHRA and CDR2 is YSYEKL. Trimming at V came to 5 bases and at J to 0 bases, leaving 9 bases not matched to a gene. The CDR3 here is CASSLGASGGLSYNEQFF. CDR3 bases: TGCGCCAGCAGCTTAGGCGCTAGCGGGGGGCTCTCCTACAATGAGCAGTTCTTC.

In its sample, this clonotype was seen many times. The V gene is TRBV20-1, the J gene TRBJ2-7; 9 nucleotides match TRBD2. The CDR3 covers 14 residues. CDR1 and CDR2 from the germline V gene are DFQATT and SNEGSKA (reference sequence). The V and J ends lost 1 base and 0 bases, in that order; junction bases with no gene match: 1. In DNA, the CDR3 is TGCAGTGCTAGAGCTAGCGGGACCTCCTACGAGCAGTACTTC. It is translated as CSARASGTSYEQYF.

Many counts were recorded for this clonotype. The V and J genes are TRBV20-1 and TRBJ2-1; D could derive from TRBD1 or TRBD2 (5 bases each). Trimming removed 3 bases from V and 2 bases from J, with 11 bases in between. The CDR3 consists of 14 residues. Germline V lookup: CDR1 DFQATT, CDR2 SNEGSKA (reference sequence). The CDR3 DNA reads as TGCAGTGCTAGGCCAGGGAGCCCCTACAATGAGCAGTTCTTC. Residues: CSARPGSPYNEQFF.

This clonotype was detected many times. This chain uses TRBV9 with TRBJ1-4; D remains unclear. Germline CDR1 reads SGDLS; CDR2 reads YYNGEE. The V gene lost 2 bases and the J gene lost 2 bases, with 10 bases spanning the gap. The CDR3 is 15 residues long. CDR3 nucleotide sequence: TGTGCCAGCAGCGTCCTCGAGGGCACTAATGAAAAACTGTTTTTT. It is translated as CASSVLEGTNEKLFF.

This clonotype was observed at least ten times. This CDR3 reads CASSEASLAGYTF. CDR3 bases: TGTGCCAGCAGTGAAGCGTCTTTAGCTGGCTACACCTTC. The chain uses TRBV6-1 and TRBJ1-2; D remains ambiguous. Trimming stripped 0 bases from V and 7 bases from J, with 9 bases between. The CDR3 is made up of 13 amino acids. Per germline, CDR1 MNHNS and CDR2 SASEGT.

The chain employs TRBV11-2 and TRBJ2-5, with D perhaps given as TRBD1 or TRBD2 (6 bases each). CDR3 length: 14 residues. The V end lost 1 base, the J end lost 4 bases, and 10 bases lay between the germline ends. Germline values: CDR1 SGHAT, CDR2 FQNNGV. The CDR3 loop reads CASSLGGAVETQYF. Here the CDR3 DNA reads TGTGCCAGCAGCTTAGGGGGGGCCGTAGAGACCCAGTACTTC.

Comment on this clonotype: Mismatch with germline at one junction end may stem from a read error. The chain links TRBV28 to TRBJ1-1; D might be TRBD1 (5 bases). CDR1 MDHEN and CDR2 SYDVKM come from the germline V gene. The CDR3 is 15 amino acids. The CDR3 DNA follows: TGTGCCAGTAGTTCCTACCTAGGGGTGAACACTGAAGCTTTCTTT. It specifies CASSSYLGVNTEAFF.

This clonotype has at least ten counts. This sequence joins TRBV20-1 and TRBJ2-5; D is perhaps TRBD2 (5 bases). V lost 1 base and J 3 bases, leaving 9 bases between the germline ends. CDR3 length equals 13 residues. The germline V gene has CDR1 DFQATT and CDR2 SNEGSKA (reference sequence). CDR3 bases: TGCAGTGCTAGAGGTGGACTCGAAGAGACCCAGTACTTC. It encodes CSARGGLEETQYF.

This clonotype was counted between two and nine times. V usage is TRBV2 and J usage is TRBJ2-7, with a weak D call TRBD2 (7 bases). CDR3 length equals 16 residues. The germline V gene encodes CDR1 SNHLY and CDR2 FYNNEI. Trimming pared 4 bases from V and 2 bases from J, leaving 18 bases between. For the CDR3, the DNA is TGTGCCAGCAGTGGATCCCCGGGGAGGGGGGCCTACGAGCAGTACTTC. This encodes CASSGSPGRGAYEQYF.

The count of this clonotype is one. V usage is TRBV7-2 and J usage is TRBJ2-5; 12 bases fit TRBD2. CDR3 length equals 16 residues. After removal of 1 base from V and 6 bases from J, the junction contained 6 bases not matched to a gene. The germline gives CDR1 SGHTA, CDR2 FQGNSA. CDR3 amino acids: CASSLGLAGDQKTQYF. The DNA for the CDR3 is TGTGCCAGCAGCTTAGGACTAGCGGGGGATCAGAAGACCCAGTACTTC.

This clonotype was counted once. The conserved closing phenylalanine or tryptophan is absent in this CDR3, likely reflecting a read error. The chain employs TRBV7-2 and TRBJ2-1; 10 nucleotides agree with TRBD1. This CDR3 comprises 15 residues. The germline V gene encodes CDR1 SGHTA and CDR2 FQGNSA. V trimming: 7 bases; J trimming: 8 bases; junction bases outside the gene matches: 11. In DNA, the CDR3 is TGTGCCAGCACCCTGGGGGGGACAGGGGAGGATGAGCAGTTCTCC. The encoded protein is CASTLGGTGEDEQFS.

J is TRBJ1-1 and V is TRBV6-6; the D gene is possibly TRBD1 (5 bases). V lost 3 bases, J lost 6 bases, and 11 bases lay in between. The V gene's germline CDR1 is MNHNY and CDR2 SVGAGI (reference sequence). The CDR3 totals 13 residues. The CDR3 nucleotides are TGTGCCAGCAGTTATGAGTGGGGGTCTGAAGCTTTCTTT. The encoded protein is CASSYEWGSEAFF.

The J gene is TRBJ1-1, the V gene TRBV7-9, with TRBD1 identical over 9 bases. CDR1 and CDR2 from the germline V gene are SEHNR and FQNEAQ (reference sequence). The length of the CDR3 is 20 residues. After removal of 2 bases from V and 5 bases from J, the junction contained 21 bases not matched to a gene. CDR3 nucleotides: TGTGCCAGCAGCTTATGGGCATCGTCTCGGGACAGGGAGACGAGAACTGAAGCTTTCTTT. Amino acid sequence: CASSLWASSRDRETRTEAFF. Supplemented by reference TRBV7-9 and TRBJ1-1, the full variable domain reads DTGVSQNPRHKITKRGQNVTFRCDPISEHNRLYWYRQTLGQGPEFLTYFQNEAQLEKSRLLSDRFSAERPKGSFSTLEIQRTEQGDSAMYLCASSLWASSRDRETRTEAFFGQGTRLTVV.

J is TRBJ2-7 and V is TRBV7-9; D gene uncertain. The CDR3 totals 13 residues. V lost 5 bases and J lost 1, with 9 bases in between. CDR1 and CDR2 (germline): SEHNR, FQNEAQ (reference sequence). The CDR3 nucleotides are TGTGCCAGCAGCGAAGTCCTTTCCTACGAGCAGTACTTC. This sequence encodes CASSEVLSYEQYF.

J is TRBJ1-6 and V is TRBV28; D gene unclear. The ends were cut back, 3 bases at V and 10 bases at J, with 13 bases in the middle. CDR1 MDHEN and CDR2 SYDVKM come from the germline V gene. The CDR3 runs to 14 residues. This chain's CDR3 is CASSFGFRSSPLHF. The CDR3 DNA sequence: TGTGCCAGCAGTTTCGGATTTCGGAGCTCACCCCTCCACTTT.

The V call is TRBV30, the J call TRBJ2-7; 8 bases map to TRBD1. Trimming at V came to 0 bases and at J to 12 bases, leaving 13 bases not matched to a gene. CDR1 is GTSNPN, CDR2 SVGIG, per germline (reference sequence). The CDR3 has 14 amino acids. CDR3 nucleotides: TGTGCCTGGAGTGTACAGGGGGATATCGAGACCCGGTACTTC. This encodes CAWSVQGDIETRYF.

The chain recombines TRBV29-1 with TRBJ2-7; 11 bases line up with TRBD1. V shed 4 bases, J shed 3 bases, and the junction held 2 bases outside the gene matches. From germline, CDR1 is SQVTM and CDR2 ANQGSEA. This CDR3 is 13 amino acids long. The CDR3 loop is CSVGDRGNYEQYF. CDR3 nucleotides: TGCAGCGTTGGGGACAGGGGGAACTACGAGCAGTACTTC.

A remark on this clonotype: The junction departs from germline at one end; a sequencing error may be responsible. J is TRBJ2-5 and V is TRBV7-7, with a weak D call TRBD2 (6 bases). Germline V gene sequence: CDR1 SSHAT, CDR2 FNYEAQ (reference sequence). This CDR3 spans 13 amino acids. The CDR3 reads CASSLAPEGQQYF. CDR3 in DNA: TGTGCTAGCAGCTTAGCTCCGGAGGGGCAGCAGTACTTC.

The chain employs TRBV19 and TRBJ1-2; D unclear. Germline V gives CDR1 LNHDA, CDR2 SQIVND (reference sequence). V shed 0 bases and J shed 3 bases, with 8 bases lying between them. The CDR3 extends over 14 amino acids. CDR3 protein: CASSIDLNYYGYTF. CDR3 bases: TGTGCCAGTAGTATAGATCTGAACTACTATGGCTACACCTTC. Based on the CDR3 plus reference TRBV19 and TRBJ1-2, the full variable domain is DGGITQSPKYLFRKEGQNVTLSCEQNLNHDAMYWYRQDPGQGLRLIYYSQIVNDFQKGDIAEGYSVSREKKESFPLTVTSAQKNPTAFYLCASSIDLNYYGYTFGSGTRLTVV.

The genes are TRBV9 and TRBJ2-3; 7 bases are shared with TRBD2. J was trimmed by 2 bases and V by 0 bases; bases with no gene match: 9. Germline assignment: CDR1 SGDLS and CDR2 YYNGEE. The CDR3 contains 17 residues. Here the CDR3 reads CASSVATRLATTDTQYF. Here the CDR3 DNA reads TGTGCCAGCAGCGTAGCTACGAGACTAGCCACCACAGATACGCAGTATTTT.

This clonotype has ten or more counts. The V gene is TRBV18, the J gene TRBJ2-1; 8 bases agree with TRBD2. Looked up from germline, CDR1 is KGHSH and CDR2 is LQKENI. The CDR3 length is 16 residues. V shed 0 bases and J 8 bases; nucleotides not matched to a gene: 9. The CDR3 sequence: CASSPPGGGNPHEQFF. CDR3 DNA sequence: TGTGCCAGCTCACCACCCGGCGGGGGGAACCCCCATGAGCAGTTCTTC.

This clonotype was seen a handful of times. The chain employs TRBV4-2 and TRBJ2-5; 9 nucleotides match TRBD1. The CDR3 has 14 amino acids. Germline loops: CDR1 LGHNA, CDR2 YNFKEQ. V shed 2 bases and J 6 bases; nucleotides not matched to a gene: 4. The CDR3 reads CASSQPGQGQTQYF. The DNA of the CDR3 is TGTGCCAGCAGCCAACCTGGACAGGGGCAGACCCAGTACTTC.

At least ten counts were recorded for this clonotype. V is TRBV2 and J is TRBJ2-7; the match to TRBD1 covers 7 bases. In germline, CDR1 is SNHLY, CDR2 FYNNEI. V shed 8 bases and J 0 bases; nucleotides not matched to a gene: 10. CDR3 length equals 15 residues. The CDR3 DNA follows: TGTGCCAGCGAAAGTCCGGGACAGAGCTCCTACGAGCAGTACTTC. Protein: CASESPGQSSYEQYF. The whole variable domain, remainder taken from reference TRBV2 and TRBJ2-7, is EPEVTQTPSHQVTQMGQEVILRCVPISNHLYFYWYRQILGQKVEFLVSFYNNEISEKSEIFDDQFSVERPDGSNFTLKIRSTKLEDSAMYFCASESPGQSSYEQYFGPGTRLTVT.

Note on this clonotype: This may be a read error: a much more frequent sequence differs by one nucleotide. For the CDR3, the DNA is TGTGCCAGCAGCTTGGATGGCGGGGGAGGAAAACTGTTTTTT. It yields the protein CASSLDGGGGKLFF. This chain connects TRBV7-2 to TRBJ1-4; tentative D call: TRBD1 (5 bases). Germline V gene lookup returns CDR1 SGHTA and CDR2 FQGNSA. Deletions cut 3 bases from V and 10 bases from J, with 15 bases between. The CDR3 totals 14 residues.

In regard to this clonotype: This sequence may be a read error, since a much larger clone differs from it by one base. The J gene is TRBJ2-6, the V gene TRBV20-1; D possibly uses TRBD1 or TRBD2 (5 bases each). The CDR3 is 16 residues long. The germline V gene has CDR1 DFQATT and CDR2 SNEGSKA (reference sequence). CDR3 sequence: CSAHRAGGDGANVPTF. The CDR3 region has the DNA TGCAGTGCTCATAGGGCAGGAGGTGATGGGGCCAACGTCCCGACTTTC.

This clonotype was detected only a few times. The chain joins TRBV7-9 to TRBJ2-7; no reliable D call. From germline, CDR1 is SEHNR and CDR2 FQNEAQ (reference sequence). Trimming removed 4 bases at V and 3 bases at J, with 19 bases between. CDR3 size: 16 residues. The CDR3 sequence is CASSSGYELNNYEQYF. The CDR3 DNA reads TGTGCCAGCAGCTCAGGATACGAGTTAAATAACTACGAGCAGTACTTC.

In this sample, this clonotype turned up a few times. The J gene is TRBJ2-5, the V gene TRBV29-1, with D perhaps assigned TRBD1 or TRBD2 (5 bases each). This CDR3 is 13 amino acids long. V lost 7 bases and J lost 1, with 13 bases in between. Germline V gene lookup returns CDR1 SQVTM and CDR2 ANQGSEA. The CDR3 DNA reads as TGCAGCGATCTATGGGGACCCCAAGAGACCCAGTACTTC. Protein sequence: CSDLWGPQETQYF. Using reference TRBV29-1 and TRBJ2-5 for the parts outside the CDR3, the full variable domain is SAVISQKPSRDICQRGTSLTIQCQVDSQVTMMFWYRQQPGQSLTLIATANQGSEATYESGFVIDKFPISRPNLTFSTLTVSNMSPEDSSIYLCSDLWGPQETQYFGPGTRLLVL.